Below, 29 T cell receptor beta chains from the same sample are listed, as sequenced in a study of identical twins. TCRdb processed the 5' RACE reads anew with MiXCR; each CDR3 protein has one entry. The sample holds under 300,000 distinct CDR3 sequences, 5.5% to 7.5% seen once. These data are also associated with another study on T cells expressing NK-cell markers.

The sequencing input was CD8+ T cells sorted from blood. The receptor set was obtained from a young woman in good health.

This clonotype has a count of ten or more. This rearrangement joins TRBV7-2 to TRBJ1-6, with D tentatively TRBD1 (5 bases). Germline values: CDR1 SGHTA, CDR2 FQGNSA. The CDR3 loop spans 11 amino acids. V dropped 3 bases and J dropped 12 bases, with 6 bases sitting between them. The CDR3 bases are TGTGCCAGCAGCTTTGGGGGACCCCTCCACTTT. Translating it yields CASSFGGPLHF. Based on the CDR3 plus reference TRBV7-2 and TRBJ1-6, the full variable domain is GAGVSQSPSNKVTEKGKDVELRCDPISGHTALYWYRQSLGQGLEFLIYFQGNSAPDKSGLPSDRFSAERTGGSVSTLTIQRTQQEDSAVYLCASSFGGPLHFGNGTRLTVT.

This clonotype was picked up a small number of times. The rearrangement links TRBV27 to TRBJ2-7, with 7 bases identical to TRBD1. Losses at the gene ends were 5 bases for V and 2 bases for J; bases not matched to a gene: 15. Germline V gene sequence: CDR1 MNHEY, CDR2 SMNVEV (reference sequence). The CDR3 extends over 17 amino acids. The CDR3 reads CASSPIYGQDPTYEQYF. As DNA, the CDR3 is TGTGCCAGCAGTCCCATCTATGGACAGGATCCGACCTACGAGCAGTACTTC.

This clonotype was counted between two and nine times. V gene TRBV20-1 combines with J gene TRBJ2-3; D ambiguous. Germline assignment: CDR1 DFQATT and CDR2 SNEGSKA (reference sequence). The CDR3 has 12 amino acids. Trimming pared 3 bases from V and 3 bases from J, leaving 7 bases between. The CDR3 bases are TGCAGTGCTAGGGTAGATACAGATACGCAGTATTTT. This translates into CSARVDTDTQYF.

This clonotype counts as medium-sized. The chain joins TRBV10-2 to TRBJ2-5, with a possible D match to TRBD2 (6 bases). The CDR3 has 13 amino acids. V was cut by 7 bases and J by 3 bases, with 12 bases left in between. Germline V gives CDR1 WSHSY, CDR2 SAAADI. CDR3 sequence reads: CASTGSVEETQYF. The CDR3 DNA sequence: TGCGCCAGCACCGGGAGTGTGGAAGAGACCCAGTACTTC.

This clonotype was observed at least ten times. The chain carries TRBV4-3 and TRBJ2-1, with D perhaps TRBD1 or TRBD2 (5 bases each). CDR1 is LGHNA and CDR2 is YSLEER in the germline V gene. V lost 3 bases and J lost 8, with 17 bases in between. The CDR3 is 15 amino acids. DNA of the CDR3: TGCGCCAGCAGCCAGAGTCTAGCAGGGAATCATGAGCAGTTCTTC. Protein product: CASSQSLAGNHEQFF.

This clonotype occurred a few times. V gene TRBV10-2 combines with J gene TRBJ2-7; weak D call: TRBD1 (5 bases). CDR3 size: 13 residues. V shed 6 bases and J shed 1 base, with 10 bases lying between them. Germline-derived CDR1 and CDR2 are WSHSY and SAAADI. The CDR3 DNA sequence: TGCGCCAGCAGAGGACATTGGTCCTACGAGCAGTACTTC. Translating gives CASRGHWSYEQYF.

Points on this clonotype: A read error may explain this, as a much larger clone is one base away. The V and J genes are TRBV27 and TRBJ2-3; possibly TRBD2 for D (6 bases). V lost 5 bases and J lost 14, with 23 bases in between. The CDR3 has 14 residues. The germline gives CDR1 MNHEY, CDR2 SMNVEV (reference sequence). The CDR3 sequence is CASSILTVGGSLYF. CDR3 in DNA: TGTGCCAGCAGTATACTCACAGTGGGAGGCTCGTTGTATTTT.

This clonotype showed up many times. This chain connects TRBV7-9 to TRBJ1-1; unclear D gene. V was pared by 7 bases and J by 5 bases, with 11 bases between. This CDR3 region has 12 residues. Germline loops: CDR1 SEHNR, CDR2 FQNEAQ (reference sequence). The CDR3 DNA reads TGTGCCAGCACCCCGCCGGGAACTGAAGCTTTCTTT. Its protein is CASTPPGTEAFF. Combining the CDR3 with reference TRBV7-9 and TRBJ1-1 gives the whole variable domain DTGVSQNPRHKITKRGQNVTFRCDPISEHNRLYWYRQTLGQGPEFLTYFQNEAQLEKSRLLSDRFSAERPKGSFSTLEIQRTEQGDSAMYLCASTPPGTEAFFGQGTRLTVV.

This clonotype occurred many times. This sequence joins TRBV27 and TRBJ1-5; D may be TRBD1 (5 bases). The CDR3 extends over 17 amino acids. V lost 0 bases and J 4 bases, leaving 16 bases between the germline ends. Per the germline V gene, CDR1 is MNHEY and CDR2 is SMNVEV (reference sequence). The CDR3 reads CASSLSSPRAGNQPQHF. The CDR3 nucleotides read TGTGCCAGCAGTTTATCGAGTCCTCGTGCAGGGAATCAGCCCCAGCATTTT.

V usage is TRBV6-5 and J usage is TRBJ1-3; D is uncertain. V was pared by 2 bases and J by 1 base, with 18 bases between. The germline gives CDR1 MNHEY, CDR2 SVGAGI. The CDR3 has 18 amino acids. The CDR3 DNA reads TGTGCCAGCAGTTACGGGGATCCGAATTTGCCTTCTGGAAACACCATATATTTT. Translating gives CASSYGDPNLPSGNTIYF.

This clonotype was recorded at least ten times. This chain links TRBV5-1 with TRBJ2-7; weak D call: TRBD1 (7 bases). The CDR3 totals 14 residues. V lost 3 bases to trimming and J lost 1 base, with 11 bases between them. CDR1 is SGHRS, CDR2 YFSETQ, per germline. The CDR3 is CASSSGDRSYEQYF. CDR3 nucleotides: TGCGCCAGCAGCTCGGGGGACAGATCCTACGAGCAGTACTTC.

This clonotype showed up many times. The V and J genes are TRBV12-3 or TRBV12-4 and TRBJ2-5, with TRBD2 as a possible D gene (5 bases). V was pared by 4 bases and J by 7 bases, with 7 bases between. There are 11 residues in the CDR3. The CDR3 DNA follows: TGTGCCAGCAGTTCCGGGGTGACCCAGTACTTC. It specifies CASSSGVTQYF.

The chain recombines TRBV27 with TRBJ2-1; tentatively, D is TRBD2 (6 bases). The better agreement between TRBJ2-7 and the DNA end casts doubt on the J call. CDR3 length: 13 residues. From germline, CDR1 is MNHEY and CDR2 SMNVEV (reference sequence). Here the CDR3 DNA reads TGTGCCAGCAGGGTGACTAGTTCAAATGAGCAGTACTTC. Its translation: CASRVTSSNEQYF.

This clonotype was detected a few times. The chain recombines TRBV6-5 with TRBJ2-2; D possibly corresponds to TRBD1 (5 bases). Trimming took 9 bases from V and 6 from J, leaving 8 bases between them. The V gene's germline CDR1 is MNHEY and CDR2 SVGAGI. CDR3 size: 11 residues. For the CDR3, the DNA is TGTGCCAGTAAAGGGGCCGGGGAGCTGTTTTTT. It codes for CASKGAGELFF.

This clonotype was picked up many times. The rearrangement uses TRBV9 and TRBJ1-5; 8 nucleotides line up with TRBD1. The germline V gene has CDR1 SGDLS and CDR2 YYNGEE. Unmatched junction bases numbered 3, after V lost 3 bases and J lost 7 bases. This CDR3 is built from 13 residues. This CDR3 reads CASSGGQAQPQHF. The DNA for the CDR3 is TGTGCCAGCAGCGGGGGACAGGCACAGCCCCAGCATTTT.

This clonotype has only a few counts. The chain uses TRBV11-2 and TRBJ2-3, with TRBD2 matching over 10 bases. Trimming cost V 8 bases and J 2 bases; bases outside gene matches: 7. Germline V gives CDR1 SGHAT, CDR2 FQNNGV. CDR3 length: 15 amino acids. Here the CDR3 reads CASHGTSANTDTQYF. The CDR3 coding sequence is TGTGCCAGCCACGGGACTAGCGCAAACACAGATACGCAGTATTTT.

The rearrangement uses TRBV6-5 and TRBJ2-3; 7 bases fit TRBD2. V was pared by 4 bases and J by 5 bases, with 12 bases of the junction left unmatched. This CDR3 is built from 16 residues. Germline lookup yields CDR1 MNHEY and CDR2 SVGAGI. In DNA form, the CDR3 reads TGTGCCAGCAGTTCGTTGGGAGGGCGGGGGATAGATACGCAGTATTTT. Its translation: CASSSLGGRGIDTQYF.

This clonotype occurred a few times. J is TRBJ1-2 and V is TRBV6-5; D unclear. Germline loops: CDR1 MNHEY, CDR2 SVGAGI. The CDR3 runs to 11 residues. V lost 4 bases and J 8 bases, leaving 8 bases between the germline ends. The CDR3 protein is CASSSLEGYTF. The DNA for the CDR3 is TGTGCCAGCAGTTCGCTGGAGGGCTACACCTTC.

This clonotype was found a few times. The chain has TRBV11-2 and TRBJ2-5; 10 positions match TRBD1. The CDR3 runs 17 residues. J lost 1 base, V lost 3 bases, and 8 bases had no gene match. Germline loops: CDR1 SGHAT, CDR2 FQNNGV. CDR3 in amino acids: CASSLGTGEWAQETQYF. CDR3 bases: TGTGCCAGCAGCTTGGGGACAGGGGAGTGGGCCCAAGAGACCCAGTACTTC.

In this sample, this clonotype turned up a few times. The chain links TRBV5-6 to TRBJ2-1; 7 positions match TRBD2. Germline assignment: CDR1 SGHDT and CDR2 YYEEEE. CDR3 size: 14 residues. Trimming removed 2 bases from V and 5 bases from J; junction bases left unmatched: 4. The CDR3 sequence: CASSLGLADNEQFF. DNA of the CDR3: TGTGCCAGCAGCTTAGGGCTAGCGGACAATGAGCAGTTCTTC.

The CDR3 loop is CASSPGLAGGEQFF. CDR3 in DNA: TGTGCCAGCAGTCCGGGACTAGCGGGGGGAGAGCAGTTCTTC. The gene calls are TRBV27 and TRBJ2-1, with 15 positions matching TRBD2. With 5 bases clipped from V and 10 bases from J, the junction kept 3 bases outside the gene matches. CDR3 size: 14 residues. Germline V gives CDR1 MNHEY, CDR2 SMNVEV (reference sequence).

This rearrangement joins TRBV10-3 to TRBJ2-6, with 7 bases that match TRBD1. V dropped 8 bases and J dropped 0; count of bases not matched to a gene: 13. CDR1 ENHRY and CDR2 SYGVKD come from the germline V gene. CDR3 size: 18 residues. DNA for the CDR3: TGTGCCATCTCTGCCTCAGGGGGAGAAACCTCTGGGGCCAACGTCCTGACTTTC. It encodes CAISASGGETSGANVLTF.

This clonotype was observed at least ten times. The chain couples TRBV7-9 to TRBJ2-5; possibly TRBD1 for D (6 bases). CDR3 size: 15 residues. In germline, CDR1 is SEHNR, CDR2 FQNEAQ (reference sequence). V was shortened by 2 bases and J by 5 bases, with 15 bases between the two germline ends. DNA for the CDR3: TGTGCCAGCAGCTTATACCAGGGGTCCCCGGAGACCCAGTACTTC. Protein product: CASSLYQGSPETQYF. Combining the CDR3 with reference TRBV7-9 and TRBJ2-5 gives the whole variable domain DTGVSQNPRHKITKRGQNVTFRCDPISEHNRLYWYRQTLGQGPEFLTYFQNEAQLEKSRLLSDRFSAERPKGSFSTLEIQRTEQGDSAMYLCASSLYQGSPETQYFGPGTRLLVL.

In this sample, this clonotype turned up many times. The chain couples TRBV3-1 to TRBJ2-7; TRBD2 matches at 8 bases. Germline loops: CDR1 LGHDT, CDR2 YNNKEL (reference sequence). CDR3 length: 15 amino acids. With V trimmed by 4 bases and J by 2 bases, 7 bases remained unmatched. The CDR3 here is CASSPGTSNPYEQYF. Written as DNA, the CDR3 is TGTGCCAGCAGCCCCGGGACTAGTAATCCCTACGAGCAGTACTTC.

V gene TRBV27 combines with J gene TRBJ2-7, with D perhaps TRBD1 (6 bases). The CDR3 extends over 14 amino acids. The germline V gene encodes CDR1 MNHEY and CDR2 SMNVEV (reference sequence). The germline V and J ends were trimmed by 5 bases and 2 bases, with 13 bases remaining between them. This CDR3 reads CASSLGANAYEQYF. CDR3 nucleotide sequence: TGTGCCAGCAGTCTGGGGGCAAACGCCTACGAGCAGTACTTC.

This clonotype has a handful of counts. The chain links TRBV7-8 to TRBJ2-1; D is perhaps TRBD1 (5 bases). The germline V and J ends were trimmed by 5 bases and 9 bases, with 8 bases remaining between them. Per germline, CDR1 SGHVS and CDR2 FQNEAQ. CDR3 size: 11 residues. CDR3 region: CASSQQVEQFF. As DNA, the CDR3 is TGTGCCAGCAGCCAACAGGTTGAGCAGTTCTTC.

At least ten counts were recorded for this clonotype. V usage is TRBV2 and J usage is TRBJ2-7; D gene unclear. CDR1 is SNHLY, CDR2 FYNNEI, per germline. The V and J ends lost 0 bases and 7 bases respectively, with 4 bases between them. This CDR3 has 11 residues. CDR3 sequence (DNA): TGTGCCAGCAGTGAAGCGGAAGAGCAGTACTTC. This gives the protein CASSEAEEQYF.

The genes are TRBV28 and TRBJ1-1; a possible D gene is TRBD1 (5 bases). This CDR3 region has 17 residues. From germline, CDR1 is MDHEN and CDR2 SYDVKM. Between the trimmed V and J ends, which lost 2 bases and 0 bases, there was a span of 16 bases. CDR3 coding DNA: TGTGCCAGCAGTTTAAGGGGATGGGTGGGGGTGAACACTGAAGCTTTCTTT. Residues: CASSLRGWVGVNTEAFF.

This clonotype was seen at least ten times. V gene TRBV3-1 combines with J gene TRBJ1-2, with D possibly TRBD1 on 5 matching bases. V lost 1 base and J 3 bases, leaving 15 bases between the germline ends. The CDR3 has 16 amino acids. The germline V gene encodes CDR1 LGHDT and CDR2 YNNKEL (reference sequence). CDR3 sequence: CASSQVPDTGYYGYTF. The CDR3 nucleotides read TGTGCCAGCAGCCAAGTTCCGGACACAGGCTACTATGGCTACACCTTC.